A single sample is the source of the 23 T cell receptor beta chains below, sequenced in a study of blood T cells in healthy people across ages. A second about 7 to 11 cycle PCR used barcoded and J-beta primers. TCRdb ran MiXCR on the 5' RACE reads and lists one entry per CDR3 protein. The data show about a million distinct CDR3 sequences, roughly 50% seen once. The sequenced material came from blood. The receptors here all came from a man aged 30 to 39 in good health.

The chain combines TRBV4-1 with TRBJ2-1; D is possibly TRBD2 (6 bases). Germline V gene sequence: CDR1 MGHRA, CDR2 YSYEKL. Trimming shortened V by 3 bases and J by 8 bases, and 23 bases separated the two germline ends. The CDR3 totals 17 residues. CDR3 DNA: TGCGCCAGCAGCCAGGTGACGGTGGGGGGACCCCTCTATGAGCAGTTCTTC. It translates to CASSQVTVGGPLYEQFF.

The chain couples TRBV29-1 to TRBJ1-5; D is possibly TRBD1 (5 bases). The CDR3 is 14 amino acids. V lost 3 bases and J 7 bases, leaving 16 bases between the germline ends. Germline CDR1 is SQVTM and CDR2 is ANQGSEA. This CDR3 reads CSVDRLGARQPQHF. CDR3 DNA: TGCAGCGTTGATCGTCTTGGGGCCCGCCAGCCCCAGCATTTT.

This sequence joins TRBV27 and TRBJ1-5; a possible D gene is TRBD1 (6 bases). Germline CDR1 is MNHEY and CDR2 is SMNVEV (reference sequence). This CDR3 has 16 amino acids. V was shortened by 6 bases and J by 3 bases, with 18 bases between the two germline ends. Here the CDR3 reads CASSPQGGINNQPQHF. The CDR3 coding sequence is TGTGCCAGCAGCCCACAAGGGGGGATTAACAATCAGCCCCAGCATTTT.

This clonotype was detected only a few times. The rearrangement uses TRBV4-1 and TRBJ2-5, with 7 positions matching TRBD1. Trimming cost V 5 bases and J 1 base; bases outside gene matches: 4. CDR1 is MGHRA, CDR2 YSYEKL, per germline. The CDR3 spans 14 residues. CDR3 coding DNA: TGCGCCAGCAGCACCCGGGACAGCCAAGAGACCCAGTACTTC. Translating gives CASSTRDSQETQYF.

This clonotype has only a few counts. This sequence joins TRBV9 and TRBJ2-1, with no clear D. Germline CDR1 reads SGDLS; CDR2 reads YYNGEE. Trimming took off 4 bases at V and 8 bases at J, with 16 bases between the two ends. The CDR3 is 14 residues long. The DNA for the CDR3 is TGTGCCAGCAGCACCTCAAGGTTGGGCTATGAGCAGTTCTTC. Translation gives CASSTSRLGYEQFF.

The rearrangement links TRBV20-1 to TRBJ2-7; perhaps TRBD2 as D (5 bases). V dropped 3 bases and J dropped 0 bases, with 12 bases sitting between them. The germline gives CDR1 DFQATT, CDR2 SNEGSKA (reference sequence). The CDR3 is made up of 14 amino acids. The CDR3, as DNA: TGCAGTGCTAGTGGTAGCGATAGCTCCTACGAGCAGTACTTC. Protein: CSASGSDSSYEQYF.

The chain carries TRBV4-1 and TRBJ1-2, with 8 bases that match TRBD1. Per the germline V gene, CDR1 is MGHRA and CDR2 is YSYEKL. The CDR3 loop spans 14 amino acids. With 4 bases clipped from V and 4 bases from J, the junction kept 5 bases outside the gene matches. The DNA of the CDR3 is TGCGCCAGCAGCCCAGAACAGGGGGTCTATGGCTACACCTTC. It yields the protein CASSPEQGVYGYTF.

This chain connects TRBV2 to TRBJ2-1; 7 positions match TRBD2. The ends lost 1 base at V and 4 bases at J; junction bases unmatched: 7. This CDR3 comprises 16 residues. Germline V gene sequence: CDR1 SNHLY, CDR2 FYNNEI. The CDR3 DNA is TGTGCCAGCAGTGAAGGACTAGCCAACCTATACAATGAGCAGTTCTTC. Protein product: CASSEGLANLYNEQFF.

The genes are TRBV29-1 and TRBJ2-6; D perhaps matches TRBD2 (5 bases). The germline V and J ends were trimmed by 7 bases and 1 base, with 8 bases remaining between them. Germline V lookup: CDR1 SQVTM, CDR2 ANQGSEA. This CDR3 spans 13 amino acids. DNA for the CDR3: TGCAGCGCTCGGACTTCTGGGGCCAACGTCCTGACTTTC. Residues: CSARTSGANVLTF.

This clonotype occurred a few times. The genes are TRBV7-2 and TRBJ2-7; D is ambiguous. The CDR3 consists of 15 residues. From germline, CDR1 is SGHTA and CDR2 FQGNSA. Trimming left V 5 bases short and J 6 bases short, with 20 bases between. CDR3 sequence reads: CASSRRTNKPLEQYF. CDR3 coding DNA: TGTGCCAGCAGCCGGCGGACGAATAAACCCCTCGAGCAGTACTTC.

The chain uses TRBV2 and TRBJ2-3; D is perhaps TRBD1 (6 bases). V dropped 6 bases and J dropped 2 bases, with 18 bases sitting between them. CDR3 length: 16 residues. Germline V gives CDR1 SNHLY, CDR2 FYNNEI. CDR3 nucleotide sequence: TGTGCCAGCAGGGGCGGTGGGGGCAGGTTCACAGATACGCAGTATTTT. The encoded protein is CASRGGGGRFTDTQYF.

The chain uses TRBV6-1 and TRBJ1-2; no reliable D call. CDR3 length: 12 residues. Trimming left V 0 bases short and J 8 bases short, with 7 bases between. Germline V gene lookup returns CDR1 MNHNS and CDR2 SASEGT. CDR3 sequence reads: CASSEAVGGYTF. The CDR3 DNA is TGTGCCAGCAGTGAAGCGGTTGGAGGCTACACCTTC.

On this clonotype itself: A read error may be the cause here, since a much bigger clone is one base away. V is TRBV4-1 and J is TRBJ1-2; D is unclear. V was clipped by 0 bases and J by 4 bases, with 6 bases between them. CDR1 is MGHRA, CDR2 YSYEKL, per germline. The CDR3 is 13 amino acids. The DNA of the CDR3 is TGCGCCAGCAGCCAAGATCTCAGCTATGGCTACACCTTC. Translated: CASSQDLSYGYTF.

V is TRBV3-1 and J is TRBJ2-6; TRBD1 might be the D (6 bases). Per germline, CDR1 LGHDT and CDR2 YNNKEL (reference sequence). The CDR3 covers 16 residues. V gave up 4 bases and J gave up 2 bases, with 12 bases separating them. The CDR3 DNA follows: TGTGCCAGCAGCCTACAGGGTATCGCTGGGGCCAACGTCCTGACTTTC. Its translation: CASSLQGIAGANVLTF.

This chain's CDR3 is CASSLEGTGNNSPLHF. For the CDR3, the DNA is TGCGCCAGCAGCTTGGAAGGGACAGGGAATAATTCACCCCTCCACTTT. The V and J genes are TRBV5-1 and TRBJ1-6; 9 positions match TRBD1. This CDR3 is 16 amino acids long. Looked up from germline, CDR1 is SGHRS and CDR2 is YFSETQ. The J segment lost 5 bases and the V segment lost 0 bases, leaving 3 bases of the junction unmatched.

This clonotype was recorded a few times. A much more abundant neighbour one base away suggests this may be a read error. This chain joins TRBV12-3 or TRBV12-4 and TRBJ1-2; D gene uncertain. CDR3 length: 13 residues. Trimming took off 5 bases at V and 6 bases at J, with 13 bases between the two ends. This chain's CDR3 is CASSALQKNGYTF. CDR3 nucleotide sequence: TGTGCCAGCAGTGCGCTACAGAAAAATGGCTACACCTTC.

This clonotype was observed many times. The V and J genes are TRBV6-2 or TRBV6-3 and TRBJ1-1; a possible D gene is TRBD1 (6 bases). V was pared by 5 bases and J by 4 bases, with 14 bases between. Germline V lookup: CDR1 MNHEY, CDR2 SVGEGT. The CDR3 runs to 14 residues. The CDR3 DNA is TGTGCCAGCAGTGGGAGGCAGGGGCCCACTGAAGCTTTCTTT. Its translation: CASSGRQGPTEAFF.

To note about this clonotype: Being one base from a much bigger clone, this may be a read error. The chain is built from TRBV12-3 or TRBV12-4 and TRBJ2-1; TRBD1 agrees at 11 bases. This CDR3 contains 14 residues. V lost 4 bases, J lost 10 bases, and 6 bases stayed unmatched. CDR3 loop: CASSYSGQGDEQFF. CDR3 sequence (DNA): TGTGCCAGCAGTTACTCGGGACAGGGGGACGAGCAGTTCTTC.

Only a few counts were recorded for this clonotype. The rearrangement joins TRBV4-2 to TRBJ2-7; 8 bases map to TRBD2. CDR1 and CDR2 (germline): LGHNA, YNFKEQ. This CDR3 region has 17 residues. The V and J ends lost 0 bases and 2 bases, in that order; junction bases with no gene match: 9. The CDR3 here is CASSQDPQRGFPYEQYF. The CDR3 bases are TGTGCCAGCAGCCAAGACCCACAGCGGGGGTTTCCCTACGAGCAGTACTTC.

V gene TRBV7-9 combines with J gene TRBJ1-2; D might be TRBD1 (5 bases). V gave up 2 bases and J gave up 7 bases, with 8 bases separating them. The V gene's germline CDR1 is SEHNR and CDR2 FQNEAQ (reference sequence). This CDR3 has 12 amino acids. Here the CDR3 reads CASSLRDRGYTF. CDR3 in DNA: TGTGCCAGCAGCTTACGGGACCGTGGCTACACCTTC.

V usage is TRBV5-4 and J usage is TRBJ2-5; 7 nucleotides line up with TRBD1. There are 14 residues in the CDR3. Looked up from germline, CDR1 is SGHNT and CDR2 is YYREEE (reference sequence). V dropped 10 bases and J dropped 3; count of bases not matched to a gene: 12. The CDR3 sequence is CASLPGQREETQYF. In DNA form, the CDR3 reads TGTGCCTCCTTACCGGGACAGAGAGAAGAGACCCAGTACTTC.

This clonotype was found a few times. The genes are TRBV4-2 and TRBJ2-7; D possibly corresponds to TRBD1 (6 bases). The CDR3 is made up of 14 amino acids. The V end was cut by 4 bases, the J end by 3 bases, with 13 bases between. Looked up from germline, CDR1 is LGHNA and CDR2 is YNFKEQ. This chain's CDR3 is CASSPTAGVYEQYF. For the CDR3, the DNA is TGTGCCAGCAGCCCCACCGCAGGGGTCTACGAGCAGTACTTC.

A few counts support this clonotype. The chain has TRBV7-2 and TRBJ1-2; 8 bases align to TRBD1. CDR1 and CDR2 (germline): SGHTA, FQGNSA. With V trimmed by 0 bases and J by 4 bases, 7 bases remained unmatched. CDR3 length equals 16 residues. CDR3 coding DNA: TGTGCCAGCAGCTTAGCTGGGGGACAGGAAATCTATGGCTACACCTTC. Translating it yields CASSLAGGQEIYGYTF.